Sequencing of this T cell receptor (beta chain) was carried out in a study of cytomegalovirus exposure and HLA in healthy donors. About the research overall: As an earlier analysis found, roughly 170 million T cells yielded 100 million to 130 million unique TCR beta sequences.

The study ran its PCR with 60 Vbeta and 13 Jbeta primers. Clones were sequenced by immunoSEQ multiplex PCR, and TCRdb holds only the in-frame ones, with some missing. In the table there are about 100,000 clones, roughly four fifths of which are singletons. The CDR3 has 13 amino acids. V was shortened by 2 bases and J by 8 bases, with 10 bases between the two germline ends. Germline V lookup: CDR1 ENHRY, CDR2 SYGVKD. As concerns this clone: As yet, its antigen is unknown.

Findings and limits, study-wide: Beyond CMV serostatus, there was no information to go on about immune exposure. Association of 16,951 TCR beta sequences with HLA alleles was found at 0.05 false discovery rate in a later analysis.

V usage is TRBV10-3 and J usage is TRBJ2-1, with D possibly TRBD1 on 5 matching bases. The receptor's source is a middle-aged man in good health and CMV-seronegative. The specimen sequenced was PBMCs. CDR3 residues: CAISEGKGDEQFF. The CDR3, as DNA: TGTGCCATCAGTGAGGGGAAAGGGGATGAGCAGTTCTTC.